This T cell receptor beta chain was captured by sequencing in a study of blood T cell repertoires in COVID-19. Study in general: Samples of COVID-19 (acute and convalescent) were obtained from the United States, Italy and Spain. Sample material is recorded as cDNA or gDNA derived from T cells, B-cell-depleted T cells, or PBMCs.

Authors' processing steps: Amplification from reference gene primers served as the basis for estimated nucleated cell counts. The table came from immunoSEQ multiplex PCR; TCRdb's copy has only in-frame clones and leaves some out. V and J calls plus clone size are reproduced from that table; the DNA served to infer D and trimming. The sample has 55,000 to 70,000 clones, roughly 86% seen once. Sequencing was carried out using peripheral blood. This TCR came from a woman aged 50 to 60 with active or convalescent COVID-19.

The CDR3 is CASSLDLGRNEQFF. The CDR3 DNA reads TGTGCCAGCAGCTTGGACTTAGGACGGAATGAGCAGTTCTTC. V usage is TRBV7-9 and J usage is TRBJ2-1; the D gene is possibly TRBD2 (5 bases). Germline values: CDR1 SEHNR, CDR2 FQNEAQ (reference sequence). The V end was cut by 3 bases, the J end by 7 bases, with 13 bases between. This CDR3 has 14 amino acids.